The present T cell receptor (beta chain) was sequenced within a study of T cell responses to AZD1222 COVID-19 vaccine. V lost 0 bases, J lost 8 bases, and 4 bases stayed unmatched. The CDR3 consists of 16 residues. Germline assignment: CDR1 SGDLS and CDR2 YYNGEE. Measured with immunoSEQ multiplex PCR; TCRdb has only the in-frame clones, and not every one. The data hold tens of thousands of clones, with 85% to 95% observed a single time. Concerning this clone: Its target is not known.

General study results and limits: Unmutated variant regions are reportedly targeted by nearly half of spike-specific TCRs. Donors skewed white British and female; clonal diversity was possibly underestimated. Spike regions recognized by vaccine-associated CD4 TCRs spanned the protein, led by 160-218 and 743-854. Spike-specific TCR breadth and depth grew following two AZD1222 doses.

The receptor's source is an adult who received the AZD1222 COVID-19 vaccine. The V and J genes are TRBV9 and TRBJ2-1; 14 positions match TRBD2. Sequenced here: peripheral blood, sampled 28 days after the second AZD1222 dose. The chain's CDR3 is CASSVGGLAGAHEQFF. In DNA form, the CDR3 reads TGTGCCAGCAGCGTAGGGGGACTAGCGGGAGCCCATGAGCAGTTCTTC.